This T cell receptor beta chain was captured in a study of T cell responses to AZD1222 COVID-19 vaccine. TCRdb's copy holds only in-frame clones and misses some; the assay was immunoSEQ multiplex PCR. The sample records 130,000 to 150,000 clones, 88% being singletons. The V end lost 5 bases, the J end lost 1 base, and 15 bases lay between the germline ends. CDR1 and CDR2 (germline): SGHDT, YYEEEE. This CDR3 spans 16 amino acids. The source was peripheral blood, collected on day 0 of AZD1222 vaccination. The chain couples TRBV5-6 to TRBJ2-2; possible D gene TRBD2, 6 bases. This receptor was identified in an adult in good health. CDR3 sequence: CASRRRDGWNTGELFF. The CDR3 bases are TGTGCCAGCAGAAGGAGGGACGGATGGAACACCGGGGAGCTGTTTTTT.